Included here is one T cell receptor beta chain sequence, with context. The time point is: peripheral blood 6 weeks after treatment start. Locally advanced or metastatic urothelial carcinoma was present in patients. The templates were synthetic TCR analogs, and they were spiked into each PCR. Assay used: immunoSEQ multiplex PCR; TCRdb lists only in-frame clones, some missing. The sample yields approximately 91,000 clones, roughly 83% seen once. Unmatched junction bases numbered 7, after V lost 3 bases and J lost 4 bases. The CDR3 totals 15 residues. Germline-derived CDR1 and CDR2 are SGHNT and YYREEE (reference sequence). The sample belongs to a study of PD-L1 blockade in urothelial cancer. About the research overall: After treatment start, blood was analyzed at 3 weeks (second dose) and at 6 weeks. Blood yielded a median of about 140,000 T cells per sample.

The sample consisted of PBMCs, taken around atezolizumab (anti-PD-L1) treatment. The clonotype was recovered from a man in his sixties or seventies with urothelial cancer. The V gene is TRBV5-4, the J gene TRBJ1-3; 7 bases are a match to TRBD1. CDR3 coding DNA: TGTGCCAGCAGCTACCGACAGGGCAAAGGAAACACCATATATTTT. Translating it yields CASSYRQGKGNTIYF.